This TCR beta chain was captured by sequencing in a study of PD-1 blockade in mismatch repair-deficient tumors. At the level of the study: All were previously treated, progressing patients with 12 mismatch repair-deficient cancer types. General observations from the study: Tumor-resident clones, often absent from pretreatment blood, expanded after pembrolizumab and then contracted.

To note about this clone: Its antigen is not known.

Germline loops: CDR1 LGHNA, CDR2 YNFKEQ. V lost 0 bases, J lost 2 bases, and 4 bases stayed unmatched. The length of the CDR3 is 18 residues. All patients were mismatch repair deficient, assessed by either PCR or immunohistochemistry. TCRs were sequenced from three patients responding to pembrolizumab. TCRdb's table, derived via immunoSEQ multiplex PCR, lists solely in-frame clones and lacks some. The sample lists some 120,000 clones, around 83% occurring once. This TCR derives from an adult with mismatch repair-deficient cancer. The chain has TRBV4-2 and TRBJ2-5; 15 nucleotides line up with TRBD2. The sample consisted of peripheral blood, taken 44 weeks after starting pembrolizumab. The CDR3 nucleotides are TGTGCCAGCAGCCAAGACTCGGGACTAGCGGGAGGTCAAGAGACCCAGTACTTC. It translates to CASSQDSGLAGGQETQYF.